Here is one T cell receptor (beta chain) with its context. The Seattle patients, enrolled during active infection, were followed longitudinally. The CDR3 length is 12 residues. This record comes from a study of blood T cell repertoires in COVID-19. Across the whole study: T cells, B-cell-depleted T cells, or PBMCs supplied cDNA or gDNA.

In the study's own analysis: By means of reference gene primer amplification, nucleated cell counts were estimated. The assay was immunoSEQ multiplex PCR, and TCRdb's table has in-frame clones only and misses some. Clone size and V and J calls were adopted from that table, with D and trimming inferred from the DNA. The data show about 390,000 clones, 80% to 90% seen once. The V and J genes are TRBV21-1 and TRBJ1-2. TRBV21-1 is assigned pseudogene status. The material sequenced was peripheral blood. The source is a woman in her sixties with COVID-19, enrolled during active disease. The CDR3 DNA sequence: TGTGCCAGCAGCAAAGCGCTACCTGGCTACACCTTC. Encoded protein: CASSKALPGYTF.